This TCR beta chain was observed in a study of lymphopenia after photon versus proton radiotherapy. Germline CDR1 is MNHEY and CDR2 is SMNVEV (reference sequence). V dropped 4 bases and J dropped 1; count of bases not matched to a gene: 2. The CDR3 sequence is 15 residues long. This table comes from immunoSEQ multiplex PCR, and its TCRdb copy is limited to in-frame clones, with some not included. The data hold roughly 30,000 clones, with about 90% observed a single time. The chain links TRBV27 to TRBJ1-5, with 9 bases aligning to TRBD1. The TCR sequence derives from a woman aged 45-65 years with pancreatic cancer. Specimen: peripheral blood, collected from a patient treated with photon-based radiotherapy. The CDR3 sequence: CASSSGQGSNQPQHF. The CDR3 bases are TGTGCCAGCAGTTCGGGACAGGGAAGCAATCAGCCCCAGCATTTT.